The 9 T cell receptor beta chains below all came from one sample that was sequenced in a study of radiation and T cells in renal cell carcinoma. The time point: blood 2 weeks post-SBRT. Indicated treatment: 15 Gy SBRT to primary tumor, nephrectomy 4 weeks later. The assay was immunoSEQ multiplex PCR, and TCRdb's table has in-frame clones only and misses some. The sample contains around 70,000 clones, 82% of which appear only once. The sequenced sample was blood, obtained from a patient whose treatment included radiotherapy and nephrectomy. These receptors came from a man in his 60s with renal cell carcinoma.

The chain carries TRBV29-1 and TRBJ2-1; 10 nucleotides match TRBD1. The CDR3 consists of 13 residues. Trimming took 4 bases from V and 9 from J; bases not matched to a gene: 6. The V gene's germline CDR1 is SQVTM and CDR2 ANQGSEA. Here the CDR3 reads CSVVRQGAGEQFF. The DNA of the CDR3 is TGCAGCGTTGTCCGACAGGGGGCTGGTGAGCAGTTCTTC.

V and J are TRBV2 and TRBJ1-1, with D possibly matching TRBD1 (6 bases). With 6 bases removed from V and 10 bases from J, the gap between germline ends came to 24 bases. CDR1 is SNHLY, CDR2 FYNNEI, per germline. The CDR3 length is 15 residues. DNA of the CDR3: TGTGCCAGCAGCGACTTCGACAGGAGCAATGGAGGAGCTTTCTTT. This encodes CASSDFDRSNGGAFF.

This clone appeared once. The genes are TRBV11-2 and TRBJ2-3; no clear D gene. The CDR3 sequence is 13 residues long. V dropped 2 bases and J dropped 7 bases, with 10 bases sitting between them. The germline gives CDR1 SGHAT, CDR2 FQNNGV. In DNA, the CDR3 is TGTGCCAGCAGCTTAATTACTAAAAATACGCAGTATTTT. Translating gives CASSLITKNTQYF. Complete variable domain (other parts from reference TRBV11-2 and TRBJ2-3): EAGVAQSPRYKIIEKRQSVAFWCNPISGHATLYWYQQILGQGPKLLIQFQNNGVVDDSQLPKDRFSAERLKGVDSTLKIQPAKLEDSAVYLCASSLITKNTQYFGPGTRLTVL.

This rearrangement joins TRBV9 to TRBJ2-7, with TRBD1 matching 9 bases. Germline V lookup: CDR1 SGDLS, CDR2 YYNGEE. The CDR3 length is 14 residues. With V trimmed by 4 bases and J by 3 bases, 5 bases remained unmatched. The CDR3 DNA is TGTGCCAGCAGCAACCGGGACAGGGTCTACGAGCAGTACTTC. Translation: CASSNRDRVYEQYF.

V gene TRBV19 combines with J gene TRBJ2-1; 10 nucleotides agree with TRBD2. In germline, CDR1 is LNHDA, CDR2 SQIVND (reference sequence). The CDR3 spans 17 residues. J lost 0 bases, V lost 3 bases, and 5 bases had no gene match. DNA of the CDR3: TGTGCCAGTAGTATTAGCGCTAGCGGGAGCTCCTACAATGAGCAGTTCTTC. This gives the protein CASSISASGSSYNEQFF.

The rearrangement links TRBV5-1 to TRBJ2-7, with TRBD2 matching over 9 bases. The CDR3 is 18 residues long. Unmatched junction bases numbered 13, after V lost 0 bases and J lost 3 bases. Germline lookup yields CDR1 SGHRS and CDR2 YFSETQ. Here the CDR3 DNA reads TGCGCCAGCAGCTTGGCCTGGGCGACTAGCGGAAACCACTACGAGCAGTACTTC. It translates to CASSLAWATSGNHYEQYF.

The V call is TRBV27, the J call TRBJ1-1; D may be TRBD1 (6 bases). V was pared by 2 bases and J by 0 bases, with 7 bases between. Germline values: CDR1 MNHEY, CDR2 SMNVEV (reference sequence). This CDR3 has 14 residues. The CDR3 nucleotides read TGTGCCAGCAGTTTAACAGGGATGAACACTGAAGCTTTCTTT. It codes for CASSLTGMNTEAFF.

The V call is TRBV25-1, the J call TRBJ2-3; D remains unclear. Trimming pared 2 bases from V and 4 bases from J, leaving 10 bases between. The CDR3 extends over 14 amino acids. Germline CDR1 is MGHDK and CDR2 is SYGVNS. CDR3 nucleotides: TGTGCCAGCAGTGAAAGGATTCGGGCAGATACGCAGTATTTT. This gives the protein CASSERIRADTQYF.

The V gene is TRBV7-8, the J gene TRBJ2-7; D is possibly TRBD2 (6 bases). With 2 bases removed from V and 3 bases from J, the gap between germline ends came to 17 bases. Germline V gene lookup returns CDR1 SGHVS and CDR2 FQNEAQ. There are 16 residues in the CDR3. The CDR3 protein is CASSLRASEMGYEQYF. CDR3 coding DNA: TGTGCCAGCAGCTTACGGGCTAGCGAGATGGGCTACGAGCAGTACTTC.